This is a list of T cell receptor beta chains from one sample in a study of post-analysis software for immune sequencing data. TCRdb independently ran MiXCR on the PCR reads; one entry per CDR3 protein. This sample has around 400,000 distinct CDR3 sequences, with less than 35% found just once. Sequenced: blood. The receptors come from a girl aged 5-17 years with multiple sclerosis. Each CDR3 is given with its conserved first and last residue. The order of the fields is V gene, J gene, CDR3 protein.

v_call: TRBV7-2; j_call: TRBJ2-3; cdr3_aa: CASSLDRPRVVPTDTQYF
v_call: TRBV28; j_call: TRBJ2-7; cdr3_aa: CASSPVLGISYEQYF
v_call: TRBV5-6; j_call: TRBJ2-7; cdr3_aa: CASSRPGQSYEQYF
v_call: TRBV21-1; j_call: TRBJ1-5; cdr3_aa: CASSKKRQPQHF
v_call: TRBV20-1; j_call: TRBJ2-1; cdr3_aa: CSARVRGGVFLGNEQFF
v_call: TRBV12-3/TRBV12-4; j_call: TRBJ1-5; cdr3_aa: CASSYTGGGQPQHF
v_call: TRBV10-3; j_call: TRBJ2-1; cdr3_aa: CATGGQGHNEQFF
v_call: TRBV4-1; j_call: TRBJ1-1; cdr3_aa: CASSQGVRNTEAFF
v_call: TRBV7-9; j_call: TRBJ1-4; cdr3_aa: CASRPGGNGEKLFF
v_call: TRBV20-1; j_call: TRBJ2-2; cdr3_aa: CSARDGETGERFF
v_call: TRBV7-8; j_call: TRBJ2-5; cdr3_aa: CASSTGLAGRETQYF
v_call: TRBV21-1; j_call: -; cdr3_aa: CASSKEDAIRRTQYF
v_call: TRBV7-2; j_call: TRBJ2-5; cdr3_aa: CASSPGQAGGQETQYF
v_call: TRBV7-9; j_call: TRBJ1-6; cdr3_aa: CASSSFRQGRYNSPLHF
v_call: TRBV5-5; j_call: TRBJ2-7; cdr3_aa: CASSLMLAGNEQYF
v_call: TRBV11-2; j_call: TRBJ1-1; cdr3_aa: CASSLRPRRGTEAFF
v_call: TRBV20-1; j_call: TRBJ2-7; cdr3_aa: CSARPTGYEQYF
v_call: TRBV12-3/TRBV12-4; j_call: TRBJ1-2; cdr3_aa: CASSLRGFGNYGYTF
v_call: TRBV6-2/TRBV6-3; j_call: TRBJ1-2; cdr3_aa: CASSYSQGHGYTF
v_call: TRBV7-2; j_call: TRBJ2-5; cdr3_aa: CASSTRRETQYF
v_call: TRBV12-3/TRBV12-4; j_call: TRBJ2-6; cdr3_aa: CASSFYRSGANVLTF
v_call: TRBV20-1; j_call: TRBJ1-6; cdr3_aa: CSARGPRRNSPLHF
v_call: TRBV10-3; j_call: TRBJ2-3; cdr3_aa: CAISERGTDTQYF
v_call: TRBV20-1; j_call: TRBJ2-3; cdr3_aa: CSAQSTDTQYF
v_call: TRBV5-1; j_call: TRBJ2-1; cdr3_aa: CASSLVSGSGNEQFF
v_call: TRBV7-3; j_call: TRBJ1-5; cdr3_aa: CASSFGGQGASNQPQHF
v_call: TRBV7-9; j_call: TRBJ1-5; cdr3_aa: CASSFEGNQPQHF
v_call: TRBV29-1; j_call: TRBJ1-1; cdr3_aa: CSARTGQNTEAFF
v_call: TRBV5-1; j_call: TRBJ1-2; cdr3_aa: CASNPKGRKNYGYTF
v_call: TRBV7-2; j_call: TRBJ2-7; cdr3_aa: CASSSPGTGFYEQYF
v_call: TRBV7-2; j_call: TRBJ1-1; cdr3_aa: CASSAGLLNTEAFF
v_call: TRBV7-9; j_call: TRBJ1-2; cdr3_aa: CASSPGQGAQGYTF
v_call: TRBV20-1; j_call: TRBJ2-7; cdr3_aa: CSARDQAGGKYEQYF
v_call: TRBV20-1; j_call: TRBJ2-5; cdr3_aa: CSARVLSYAGTQETQYF
v_call: TRBV28; j_call: TRBJ2-1; cdr3_aa: CASRATGTGKFQFF
v_call: TRBV7-7; j_call: TRBJ2-5; cdr3_aa: CASSLGPSQETQYF
v_call: TRBV27; j_call: TRBJ2-1; cdr3_aa: CASRGGRGNEQFF
v_call: TRBV12-3/TRBV12-4; j_call: TRBJ1-1; cdr3_aa: CASTLMGNTEAFF
v_call: TRBV18; j_call: TRBJ2-7; cdr3_aa: CASSPTGTANEQYF
v_call: TRBV7-2; j_call: TRBJ2-1; cdr3_aa: CASSAPGASPYNEQFF
v_call: TRBV5-1; j_call: TRBJ1-1; cdr3_aa: CASTPGQGSSDDTEAFF